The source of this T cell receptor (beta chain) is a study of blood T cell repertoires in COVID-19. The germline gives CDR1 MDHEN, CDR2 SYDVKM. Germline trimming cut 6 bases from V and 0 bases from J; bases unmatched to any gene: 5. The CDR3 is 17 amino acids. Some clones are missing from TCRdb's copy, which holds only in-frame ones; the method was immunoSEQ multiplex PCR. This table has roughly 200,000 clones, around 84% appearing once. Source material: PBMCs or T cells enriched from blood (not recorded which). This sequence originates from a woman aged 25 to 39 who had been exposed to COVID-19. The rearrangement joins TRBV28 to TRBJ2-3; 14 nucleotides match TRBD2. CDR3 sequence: CASSGTSGGRSTDTQYF. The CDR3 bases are TGTGCCAGCAGCGGGACTAGCGGGGGCCGCAGCACAGATACGCAGTATTTT.